This is a list of T cell receptor beta chains from one sample in a study of blood T cells in healthy people across ages. TCRdb re-called the 5' RACE reads through MiXCR, storing one row per CDR3 protein. The data contain hundreds of thousands of distinct CDR3 sequences, 58% of them singletons. Sequenced material: blood. All receptors derive from a man aged 25 to 40 in good health. Each CDR3 is given with its conserved first and last residue. D genes are given only for firm matches. Part of the rows lack a size; the others show once, few, many or a class for expanded clones.

j_call: TRBJ2-1
clone_size: -
d_call: -
v_call: TRBV5-1
cdr3_aa: CARKQGDPYTEQFF
cdr3_nt: TGCGCCAGGAAACAGGGTGACCCCTACACTGAGCAGTTCTTC

j_call: TRBJ2-7
clone_size: -
d_call: TRBD1
v_call: TRBV7-9
cdr3_aa: CASSLGEWTGNEQYF
cdr3_nt: TGTGCCAGCAGCTTAGGCGAGTGGACAGGGAACGAGCAGTACTTC

j_call: TRBJ2-5
clone_size: once
d_call: TRBD2
v_call: TRBV9
cdr3_aa: CASSPHLGTSGGEETQYF
cdr3_nt: TGTGCCAGCAGCCCCCATCTTGGGACTAGCGGGGGGGAAGAGACCCAGTACTTC

j_call: TRBJ1-2
clone_size: few
d_call: -
v_call: TRBV20-1
cdr3_aa: CSARDRRGTRDYGYTF
cdr3_nt: TGCAGTGCTAGAGACCGGAGGGGAACAAGAGACTATGGCTACACCTTC

j_call: TRBJ2-6
clone_size: -
d_call: -
v_call: TRBV6-1
cdr3_aa: CASTPVGGANVLTF
cdr3_nt: TGTGCCAGCACCCCTGTCGGTGGGGCCAACGTCCTGACTTTC

j_call: TRBJ1-2
clone_size: -
d_call: -
v_call: TRBV7-2
cdr3_aa: CASSPSTGTGYGYTF
cdr3_nt: TGTGCCAGCAGCCCCTCGACCGGGACTGGGTATGGCTACACCTTC

j_call: TRBJ2-3
clone_size: few
d_call: TRBD1
v_call: TRBV13
cdr3_aa: CASSSRPGQVWDPDTQYF
cdr3_nt: TGTGCCAGCAGCTCCCGCCCGGGACAGGTATGGGACCCAGATACGCAGTATTTT

j_call: TRBJ2-6
clone_size: -
d_call: -
v_call: TRBV29-1
cdr3_aa: CSVIRHHSGVNALTF
cdr3_nt: TGCAGCGTTATCCGACACCACTCTGGGGTCAACGCCCTGACTTTC

j_call: TRBJ2-1
clone_size: -
d_call: -
v_call: TRBV29-1
cdr3_aa: CSASFARGPYNEQFF
cdr3_nt: TGCAGCGCATCTTTCGCCAGGGGACCCTACAATGAGCAGTTCTTC

j_call: TRBJ2-7
clone_size: -
d_call: -
v_call: TRBV28
cdr3_aa: CASSPPLNYEQYF
cdr3_nt: TGTGCCAGCAGTCCTCCCCTTAACTACGAGCAGTACTTC

j_call: TRBJ1-1
clone_size: -
d_call: -
v_call: TRBV7-9
cdr3_aa: CASSSRGRGVNTEAFF
cdr3_nt: TGTGCCAGCAGCTCCCGTGGTCGAGGAGTGAACACTGAAGCTTTCTTT

j_call: TRBJ2-5
clone_size: -
d_call: TRBD2
v_call: TRBV3-1
cdr3_aa: CASSRSGVAETQYF
cdr3_nt: TGTGCCAGCAGCCGGAGCGGGGTGGCAGAGACCCAGTACTTC

j_call: TRBJ2-7
clone_size: -
d_call: TRBD2
v_call: TRBV7-2
cdr3_aa: CASSSWTRSSYEQYF
cdr3_nt: TGTGCCAGCAGCTCCTGGACTAGAAGCTCCTACGAGCAGTACTTC

j_call: TRBJ2-7
clone_size: few
d_call: -
v_call: TRBV20-1
cdr3_aa: CSASLPDHFYEQYF
cdr3_nt: TGCAGTGCTAGTCTACCGGACCACTTCTACGAGCAGTACTTC

j_call: TRBJ2-5
clone_size: -
d_call: TRBD2
v_call: TRBV20-1
cdr3_aa: CSLLAGTQETQYF
cdr3_nt: TGCAGTCTCCTAGCGGGGACTCAAGAGACCCAGTACTTC

j_call: TRBJ2-3
clone_size: -
d_call: -
v_call: TRBV3-1
cdr3_aa: CASSKRGSDTQYF
cdr3_nt: TGTGCCAGCAGCAAGAGGGGATCAGATACGCAGTATTTT

j_call: TRBJ1-1
clone_size: -
d_call: -
v_call: TRBV12-3/TRBV12-4
cdr3_aa: CASSQQGITEAFF
cdr3_nt: TGTGCCAGCAGCCAGCAGGGAATCACTGAGGCTTTCTTT

j_call: TRBJ2-6
clone_size: few
d_call: TRBD1
v_call: TRBV6-5
cdr3_aa: CASGRDSNSGANVLTF
cdr3_nt: TGTGCCAGTGGCCGGGACAGCAACTCTGGGGCCAACGTCCTGACTTTC

j_call: TRBJ2-6
clone_size: few
d_call: -
v_call: TRBV5-1
cdr3_aa: CASWPSGSAGANVLTF
cdr3_nt: TGCGCCAGCTGGCCTTCAGGGTCTGCTGGGGCCAACGTCCTGACTTTC

j_call: TRBJ2-1
clone_size: -
d_call: TRBD2
v_call: TRBV19
cdr3_aa: CASTKLAGPSSYNEQFF
cdr3_nt: TGTGCCAGTACGAAACTAGCGGGGCCGAGCTCCTACAATGAGCAGTTCTTC

j_call: TRBJ2-1
clone_size: -
d_call: TRBD2
v_call: TRBV20-1
cdr3_aa: CSAREPRLAGRLSYNEQFF
cdr3_nt: TGCAGTGCTAGAGAACCGAGACTAGCGGGACGCCTCTCCTACAATGAGCAGTTCTTC

j_call: TRBJ2-5
clone_size: few
d_call: -
v_call: TRBV28
cdr3_aa: CASTWGGWETQYF
cdr3_nt: TGTGCCAGCACCTGGGGTGGGTGGGAGACTCAGTACTTC

j_call: TRBJ2-1
clone_size: -
d_call: TRBD2
v_call: TRBV7-2
cdr3_aa: CASSPMMGGDEQFF
cdr3_nt: TGTGCCAGCAGCCCAATGATGGGGGGGGATGAGCAGTTCTTC

j_call: TRBJ2-5
clone_size: -
d_call: TRBD2
v_call: TRBV6-6
cdr3_aa: CASSGGGENNEQYF
cdr3_nt: TGTGCCAGCAGCGGGGGGGGGGAGAACAATGAGCAGTACTTC

j_call: TRBJ2-3
clone_size: -
d_call: TRBD2
v_call: TRBV9
cdr3_aa: CASSVGGAGRHTQYF
cdr3_nt: TGTGCCAGCAGCGTCGGTGGAGCGGGACGGCATACGCAGTATTTT

j_call: TRBJ2-3
clone_size: -
d_call: TRBD2
v_call: TRBV5-1
cdr3_aa: CASRGRGDRTDTQYF
cdr3_nt: TGCGCCAGCCGGGGTCGGGGGGACCGCACAGATACGCAGTATTTT

j_call: TRBJ2-3
clone_size: -
d_call: -
v_call: TRBV18
cdr3_aa: CASSPLAERTDTQYF
cdr3_nt: TGTGCCAGCTCACCACTAGCGGAGCGCACAGATACGCAGTATTTT

j_call: TRBJ2-5
clone_size: -
d_call: TRBD2
v_call: TRBV9
cdr3_aa: CASSVLGLAGGSETQYF
cdr3_nt: TGTGCCAGCAGCGTCCTAGGACTAGCGGGAGGGTCGGAGACCCAGTACTTC

j_call: TRBJ1-2
clone_size: -
d_call: TRBD1
v_call: TRBV30
cdr3_aa: CAWSSGDRDGGNYGYTF
cdr3_nt: TGTGCCTGGAGTAGTGGGGACAGGGACGGGGGTAACTATGGCTACACCTTC

j_call: TRBJ2-3
clone_size: -
d_call: -
v_call: TRBV7-9
cdr3_aa: CASTNSAGDTQYF
cdr3_nt: TGTGCCAGCACCAATAGCGCTGGAGATACGCAGTATTTT

j_call: TRBJ2-5
clone_size: few
d_call: -
v_call: TRBV20-1
cdr3_aa: CSARTIQETQYF
cdr3_nt: TGCAGTGCGCGGACTATCCAAGAGACCCAGTACTTC

j_call: TRBJ2-7
clone_size: -
d_call: -
v_call: TRBV7-2
cdr3_aa: CASSLHAGLSYEQYF
cdr3_nt: TGTGCCAGCAGCCTACATGCGGGCTTATCCTACGAGCAGTACTTC

j_call: TRBJ2-3
clone_size: few
d_call: -
v_call: TRBV20-1
cdr3_aa: CSARGLGLTFTDTQYF
cdr3_nt: TGCAGTGCTAGGGGTTTAGGACTTACATTCACAGATACGCAGTATTTT

j_call: TRBJ1-1
clone_size: -
d_call: -
v_call: TRBV29-1
cdr3_aa: CSVGDLGVTEAFF
cdr3_nt: TGCAGCGTTGGAGACCTGGGGGTAACTGAAGCTTTCTTT

j_call: TRBJ2-3
clone_size: once
d_call: TRBD2
v_call: TRBV13
cdr3_aa: CASSLGIAGVTDTQYF
cdr3_nt: TGTGCCAGCAGCTTAGGGATAGCGGGGGTCACAGATACGCAGTATTTT

j_call: TRBJ2-5
clone_size: -
d_call: TRBD2
v_call: TRBV27
cdr3_aa: CASSLLAGLETQYF
cdr3_nt: TGTGCCAGCAGTTTACTAGCGGGTTTAGAGACCCAGTACTTC

j_call: TRBJ2-1
clone_size: -
d_call: -
v_call: TRBV27
cdr3_aa: CASSRKAGIPTYNEQFF
cdr3_nt: TGTGCCAGCAGCCGGAAGGCAGGGATCCCGACTTACAATGAGCAGTTCTTC

j_call: TRBJ1-2
clone_size: few
d_call: -
v_call: TRBV20-1
cdr3_aa: CSARDPVGYTF
cdr3_nt: TGCAGTGCTAGAGACCCCGTCGGCTACACCTTC

j_call: TRBJ2-6
clone_size: -
d_call: TRBD1
v_call: TRBV15
cdr3_aa: CATSRGQGRLSGANVLTF
cdr3_nt: TGTGCCACCAGCAGAGGACAGGGGCGTCTATCTGGGGCCAACGTCCTGACTTTC

j_call: TRBJ2-1
clone_size: -
d_call: -
v_call: TRBV4-3
cdr3_aa: CASSKLPGTFRPNEQFF
cdr3_nt: TGCGCCAGCAGTAAACTACCCGGGACTTTCCGACCTAATGAGCAGTTCTTC

j_call: TRBJ2-1
clone_size: few
d_call: -
v_call: TRBV7-9
cdr3_aa: CASSSAYIYNEQFF
cdr3_nt: TGTGCCAGCAGCTCAGCGTACATCTACAATGAGCAGTTCTTC

j_call: TRBJ2-4
clone_size: once
d_call: -
v_call: TRBV4-3
cdr3_aa: CASSPREAQGKNIQYF
cdr3_nt: TGCGCCAGCAGCCCACGGGAAGCTCAAGGCAAAAACATTCAGTACTTC